The 26 T cell receptor beta chains below come from one sample, sequenced in a study of blood T cell repertoires in COVID-19. TCRdb keeps only in-frame clones here, not all; method: immunoSEQ multiplex PCR. The sample comprises roughly 400,000 clones, nearly 90% of which are singletons, and around 2% rests with the top ten. Sequenced: PBMCs or T cells enriched from blood (not recorded which). The source of these receptors is a woman aged 40-49 years with acute COVID-19.

This chain connects TRBV6-5 to TRBJ2-3; TRBD1 matches at 7 bases. The CDR3 extends over 14 amino acids. Unmatched junction bases numbered 6, after V lost 7 bases and J lost 2 bases. Germline V gene lookup returns CDR1 MNHEY and CDR2 SVGAGI. This CDR3 is CASKLTGSTDTQYF. DNA of the CDR3: TGTGCCAGCAAACTGACAGGGTCCACAGATACGCAGTATTTT.

The chain recombines TRBV13 with TRBJ2-5; no clear D. Germline CDR1 PRHDT, CDR2 FYEKMQ (reference sequence). Trimming took off 5 bases at V and 5 bases at J, with 18 bases between the two ends. This CDR3 comprises 15 residues. CDR3 sequence: CASSKEYETRETQYF. The CDR3 DNA reads TGTGCCAGCAGCAAAGAGTATGAGACAAGGGAGACCCAGTACTTC.

This clone has only a few counts. This chain links TRBV6-5 with TRBJ1-5; 9 bases are shared with TRBD1. The CDR3 extends over 15 amino acids. The germline CDR1 and CDR2 sequences are MNHEY and SVGAGI. The trim removed 6 bases at V and 2 bases at J, leaving 5 bases unmatched. The CDR3 DNA reads TGTGCCAGCAGAGGGACAGGGATGGGCAATCAGCCCCAGCATTTT. It translates to CASRGTGMGNQPQHF.

The gene calls are TRBV5-4 and TRBJ1-5, with TRBD1 identical over 8 bases. V trimming: 2 bases; J trimming: 1 base; junction bases outside the gene matches: 2. CDR1 is SGHNT and CDR2 is YYREEE in the germline V gene (reference sequence). The CDR3 loop spans 15 amino acids. The CDR3 loop is CASSFGQGSNQPQHF. CDR3 sequence (DNA): TGTGCCAGCAGCTTCGGACAGGGAAGCAATCAGCCCCAGCATTTT. Filled out from reference TRBV5-4 and TRBJ1-5, the complete variable domain reads ETGVTQSPTHLIKTRGQQVTLRCSSQSGHNTVSWYQQALGQGPQFIFQYYREEENGRGNFPPRFSGLQFPNYSSELNVNALELDDSALYLCASSFGQGSNQPQHFGDGTRLSIL.

This CDR3 is CASRVLAGGEETQYF. The CDR3 DNA sequence: TGTGCCAGCAGGGTATTGGCAGGGGGAGAGGAGACCCAGTACTTC. The chain combines TRBV6-5 with TRBJ2-5; 7 bases are shared with TRBD1. Trimming cost V 6 bases and J 5 bases; bases outside gene matches: 12. Germline V gene data show CDR1 as MNHEY and CDR2 as SVGAGI. The CDR3 sequence is 15 residues long.

In this sample, this clone turned up a few times. The gene calls are TRBV7-9 and TRBJ1-2; 10 bases are shared with TRBD1. Germline lookup yields CDR1 SEHNR and CDR2 FQNEAQ (reference sequence). The CDR3 has 15 amino acids. After removal of 1 base from V and 8 bases from J, the junction contained 7 bases not matched to a gene. The CDR3 coding sequence is TGTGCCAGCAGCTTAGATTTGACAGGGGGCGGCGGCTACACCTTC. The encoded protein is CASSLDLTGGGGYTF.

Comment on this clone: The same CDR3 also results from other DNA sequences found in this sample. The J gene is TRBJ2-1, the V gene TRBV9; D is possibly TRBD1 (5 bases). Germline loops: CDR1 SGDLS, CDR2 YYNGEE. V lost 0 bases to trimming and J lost 8 bases, with 9 bases between them. This CDR3 region has 13 residues. CDR3 loop: CASSVAWGDEQFF. For the CDR3, the DNA is TGTGCCAGCAGCGTAGCTTGGGGCGATGAGCAGTTCTTC.

V is TRBV2 and J is TRBJ2-7, with TRBD2 matching over 12 bases. The J segment lost 4 bases and the V segment lost 8 bases, leaving 3 bases of the junction unmatched. The germline gives CDR1 SNHLY, CDR2 FYNNEI. CDR3 length: 13 amino acids. CDR3 DNA sequence: TGTGCCAGCCAGACTAGCGGGGGTTACGAGCAGTACTTC. Its protein product is CASQTSGGYEQYF.

Here the CDR3 reads CASSQVPLSAGGTDTQYF. CDR3 sequence (DNA): TGTGCCAGCAGCCAAGTTCCCCTGTCAGCGGGGGGCACAGATACGCAGTATTTT. The V gene is TRBV3-1 (or the pseudogene TRBV3-2), the J gene TRBJ2-3, with TRBD2 identical over 8 bases. The CDR3 has 18 residues. Per the germline V gene, CDR1 is LGHDT and CDR2 is YNNKEL (reference sequence). J lost 1 base, V lost 1 base, and 10 bases had no gene match.

The chain has TRBV29-1 and TRBJ1-1; 7 nucleotides line up with TRBD1. J was trimmed by 7 bases and V by 6 bases; bases with no gene match: 8. The germline CDR1 and CDR2 sequences are SQVTM and ANQGSEA. The CDR3 runs to 12 residues. Here the CDR3 DNA reads TGCAGCGTAAAGACAGGGAAGGGTGAAGCTTTCTTT. Translation gives CSVKTGKGEAFF.

The chain recombines TRBV2 with TRBJ1-5, with D perhaps matching TRBD1 (6 bases). Germline assignment: CDR1 SNHLY and CDR2 FYNNEI. Trimming took 4 bases from V and 6 from J, leaving 10 bases between them. This CDR3 spans 13 amino acids. CDR3 region: CASSGTVFQPQHF. The CDR3 bases are TGTGCCAGCAGTGGGACAGTTTTTCAGCCCCAGCATTTT. The full variable domain, with the rest looked up from reference TRBV2 and TRBJ1-5, is EPEVTQTPSHQVTQMGQEVILRCVPISNHLYFYWYRQILGQKVEFLVSFYNNEISEKSEIFDDQFSVERPDGSNFTLKIRSTKLEDSAMYFCASSGTVFQPQHFGDGTRLSIL.

Here the CDR3 DNA reads TGTGCCAGCAGCTTAAGACAGAATCAGCCCCAGCATTTT. Translation gives CASSLRQNQPQHF. The chain joins TRBV7-9 to TRBJ1-5, with D tentatively TRBD1 (5 bases). This CDR3 has 13 residues. From germline, CDR1 is SEHNR and CDR2 FQNEAQ (reference sequence). Trimming shortened V by 2 bases and J by 4 bases, and 6 bases separated the two germline ends.

V and J are TRBV23-1 and TRBJ2-1; 9 positions match TRBD1. TRBV23-1 is treated as an ORF (open reading frame) with a function not yet certain. Losses at the gene ends were 4 bases for V and 9 bases for J; bases not matched to a gene: 13. CDR3 size: 16 residues. The CDR3 DNA is TGCGCCAGCAGTCCGCGAGGACAGGGGCCCTTTTTTGAGCAGTTCTTC. Protein sequence: CASSPRGQGPFFEQFF.

The chain employs TRBV19 and TRBJ2-7; perhaps TRBD1 as D (6 bases). The germline CDR1 and CDR2 sequences are LNHDA and SQIVND (reference sequence). V lost 2 bases and J lost 4, with 12 bases in between. The CDR3 covers 14 residues. The chain's CDR3 is CASSIRGGPYEQYF. CDR3 coding DNA: TGTGCCAGTAGTATAAGAGGGGGACCGTACGAGCAGTACTTC.

V usage is TRBV11-2 and J usage is TRBJ2-1; 7 bases line up with TRBD2. Germline V CDR1 and CDR2: SGHAT, FQNNGV. The CDR3 is made up of 15 amino acids. After removal of 5 bases from V and 9 bases from J, the junction contained 13 bases not matched to a gene. The CDR3 loop is CASSPAAGVDTEQFF. In DNA form, the CDR3 reads TGTGCCAGCAGCCCAGCCGCGGGGGTGGACACTGAGCAGTTCTTC.

CDR3 coding DNA: TGTGCCAGCAGCTTAGAAAGGGGGACAGGAGCTAATTCACCCCTCCACTTT. Its protein is CASSLERGTGANSPLHF. The rearrangement uses TRBV7-9 and TRBJ1-6, with 8 bases lining up with TRBD1. The CDR3 covers 17 residues. Germline V gives CDR1 SEHNR, CDR2 FQNEAQ (reference sequence). V was clipped by 1 base and J by 6 bases; unmatched bases: 8.

J is TRBJ2-1 and V is TRBV7-9; D remains ambiguous. Germline CDR1 is SEHNR and CDR2 is FQNEAQ (reference sequence). There are 12 residues in the CDR3. The V end was cut by 4 bases, the J end by 10 bases, with 11 bases between. DNA of the CDR3: TGTGCCAGCAGCTCCGTGCTCGGGGAGCAGTTCTTC. This translates into CASSSVLGEQFF. The entire variable domain, with the rest obtained from reference TRBV7-9 and TRBJ2-1, is as follows: DTGVSQNPRHKITKRGQNVTFRCDPISEHNRLYWYRQTLGQGPEFLTYFQNEAQLEKSRLLSDRFSAERPKGSFSTLEIQRTEQGDSAMYLCASSSVLGEQFFGPGTRLTVL.

This clone was observed a few times. The J gene is TRBJ2-3, the V gene TRBV7-6, with TRBD2 matching 7 bases. The ends lost 4 bases at V and 5 bases at J; junction bases unmatched: 3. The CDR3 spans 13 residues. Germline assignment: CDR1 SGHVS and CDR2 FNYEAQ. Written as DNA, the CDR3 is TGTGCCAGCAGCTGGGGGGGAGGAGATACGCAGTATTTT. This encodes CASSWGGGDTQYF.

This rearrangement joins TRBV7-6 to TRBJ2-5; D gene ambiguous. The CDR3 is made up of 13 amino acids. Looked up from germline, CDR1 is SGHVS and CDR2 is FNYEAQ. V lost 7 bases and J 0 bases, leaving 9 bases between the germline ends. CDR3 sequence reads: CASTHFNQETQYF. The DNA of the CDR3 is TGTGCCAGCACCCACTTTAACCAAGAGACCCAGTACTTC.

The chain is built from TRBV27 and TRBJ2-7, with D possibly being TRBD2 (5 bases). This CDR3 contains 17 residues. Germline V lookup: CDR1 MNHEY, CDR2 SMNVEV (reference sequence). Deletions cut 1 base from V and 2 bases from J, with 18 bases between. CDR3 bases: TGTGCCAGCAGTTTATTGGGCATGTCAGGAGGAACCTACGAGCAGTACTTC. This gives the protein CASSLLGMSGGTYEQYF.

V gene TRBV2 combines with J gene TRBJ2-5, with 13 bases lining up with TRBD2. The junction had 1 base not matched to a gene; V was cut back by 2 bases and J by 4 bases. Germline V gene lookup returns CDR1 SNHLY and CDR2 FYNNEI. CDR3 length: 15 amino acids. The CDR3 nucleotides are TGTGCCAGCAGTGAAAGGACTAGCGGGGGAGAGACCCAGTACTTC. Encoded protein: CASSERTSGGETQYF.

The rearrangement links TRBV5-4 to TRBJ2-7; D remains unclear. V was shortened by 0 bases and J by 8 bases, with 9 bases between the two germline ends. CDR1 and CDR2 from the germline V gene are SGHNT and YYREEE (reference sequence). This CDR3 has 12 residues. The CDR3 DNA reads TGTGCCAGCAGCTTGGGCAGACAAAAGCAGTACTTC. As protein: CASSLGRQKQYF.

This chain's CDR3 is CASSEATVIETQYF. For the CDR3, the DNA is TGTGCCAGCAGTGAAGCGACAGTTATAGAGACCCAGTACTTC. This chain connects TRBV2 to TRBJ2-5; a weak D match, TRBD1 (5 bases). Trimming pared 0 bases from V and 4 bases from J, leaving 9 bases between. From germline, CDR1 is SNHLY and CDR2 FYNNEI. The CDR3 loop spans 14 amino acids.

CDR3 in amino acids: CASSILEPQGDTQYF. The CDR3, as DNA: TGTGCCAGTAGTATATTAGAGCCGCAGGGCGATACGCAGTATTTT. This sequence joins TRBV19 and TRBJ2-3, with a possible D match to TRBD1 (5 bases). Germline V CDR1 and CDR2: LNHDA, SQIVND (reference sequence). The length of the CDR3 is 15 residues. Trimming left V 2 bases short and J 6 bases short, with 15 bases between.

The chain recombines TRBV18 with TRBJ2-7; D is possibly TRBD1 (5 bases). Trimming removed 2 bases from V and 3 bases from J, with 11 bases in between. The CDR3 is 14 amino acids. Germline CDR1 reads KGHSH; CDR2 reads LQKENI. The CDR3 sequence: CASSPSGTGYEQYF. The DNA of the CDR3 is TGTGCCAGCTCACCAAGTGGAACAGGCTACGAGCAGTACTTC.

This clone occurred once. The chain employs TRBV10-3 and TRBJ2-7; D is perhaps TRBD1 (6 bases). The CDR3 is made up of 15 amino acids. The V gene lost 4 bases and the J gene lost 1 base, with 14 bases spanning the gap. The germline gives CDR1 ENHRY, CDR2 SYGVKD. CDR3 amino acids: CAISATGIGSYEQYF. Written as DNA, the CDR3 is TGTGCCATCAGTGCCACAGGGATCGGGTCCTACGAGCAGTACTTC.